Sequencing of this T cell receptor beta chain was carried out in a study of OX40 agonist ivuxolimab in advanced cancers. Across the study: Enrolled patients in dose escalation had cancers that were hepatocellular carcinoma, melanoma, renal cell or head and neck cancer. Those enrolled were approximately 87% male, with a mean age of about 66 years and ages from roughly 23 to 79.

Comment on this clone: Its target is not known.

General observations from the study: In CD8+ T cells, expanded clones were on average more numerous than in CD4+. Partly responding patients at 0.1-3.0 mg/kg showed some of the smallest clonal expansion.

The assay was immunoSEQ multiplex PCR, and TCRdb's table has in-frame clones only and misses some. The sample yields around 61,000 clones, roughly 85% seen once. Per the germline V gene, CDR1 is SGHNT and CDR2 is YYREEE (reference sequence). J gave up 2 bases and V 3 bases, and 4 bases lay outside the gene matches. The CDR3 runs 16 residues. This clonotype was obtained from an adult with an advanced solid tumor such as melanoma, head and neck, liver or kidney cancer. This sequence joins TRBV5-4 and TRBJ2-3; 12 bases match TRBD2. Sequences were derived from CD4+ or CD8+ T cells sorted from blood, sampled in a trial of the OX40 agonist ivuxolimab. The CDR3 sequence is CASSSGLAGITDTQYF. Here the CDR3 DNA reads TGTGCCAGCAGCTCTGGACTAGCGGGGATCACAGATACGCAGTATTTT.